The T cell receptor (beta chain) described here comes from a study of Graves' ophthalmopathy and Graves' hyperthyroidism. Investigators amplified TCR beta CDR3 regions from RNA transcripts. Second-round multiplex PCR followed a first-round RT-PCR using HTBI primers. TCRdb passed the multiplex PCR reads through MiXCR, listing each CDR3 protein once. The table includes about 740,000 distinct CDR3 sequences, 35% to 50% detected once. CDR3 length equals 13 residues. Germline values: CDR1 SQVTM, CDR2 ANQGSEA. The V end was cut by 4 bases, the J end by 4 bases, with 13 bases between. Ophthalmopathy was moderately-to-severely active, CAS at least 3, NOSPECS at least 4, lasting under 3 months.

Sample: peripheral blood. This TCR was recovered from an adult man with Graves' ophthalmopathy. V gene TRBV29-1 combines with J gene TRBJ2-5, with a possible D match to TRBD2 (5 bases). DNA of the CDR3: TGCAGCGTTGGACTAAGGTCGGGAGAGACCCAGTACTTC. Amino acids: CSVGLRSGETQYF.